What follows is one TCR beta chain and its context. The clone's antigen remains unknown. Nothing much larger sits one base from this clone, and base qualities are not available. The immunoSEQ Assay was used to sequence TCRbeta CDR3 regions. After extraction, genomic DNA underwent amplification by bias-controlled multiplex PCR, followed by high-throughput sequencing. The authors' pipeline ran thus. Collapsing and filtering of sequences were performed to quantify the absolute abundance of each unique TCRbeta CDR3 region. Usable DNA was measured by amplifying reference genes present in all nucleated cells, and TCRbeta template counts were normalized to that usable DNA to estimate T cell fraction. Repertoire TCRs were annotated as SARS-CoV-2-specific when V gene, CDR3 amino acid sequence and J gene were exactly matched to a known reactive TCR set. The reference SARS-CoV-2 TCR set was derived from MIRA and filtered for enrichment in COVID-19-positive ImmuneCODE repertoires, a step that removed public or cross-reactive TCRs. Using the MIRA antigens, annotated TCRs were further analysed by specific ORF or by position within an ORF. Breadth was defined as annotated unique rearrangements over total unique productive rearrangements; depth was the summed frequency of those rearrangements. TCR breadth was compared between groups using two-sided Wilcoxon rank-sum tests. TCRdb retrieved this table from immuneACCESS and kept in-frame rearrangements only. Not all clones are present; in checked studies, unresolved V genes account for under half, and no reason is known for the remainder. The DNA was the basis for D and trimming; V, J and clone size are from that table. The sample table records about 350,000 clones; around 83% of these occur just once. The ten largest make up less than 4% of the sample.

According to the study, the label for this sample's treatment or condition signals: some 19 received Ad26.COV2.S at low or high dose, single or two shots; about 5 received placebo; per-sample allocation not given. For vaccine and placebo recipients, repertoires were sequenced using samples collected on day 63 after the first injection. Cohort 1b enrolled about 25 adults aged 18-55 years at a single site in Boston, USA, between 29 July and 7 August 2020. Ad26.COV2.S was a replication-incompetent adenovirus type 26 vector expressing a prefusion-stabilized SARS-CoV-2 spike protein from the original Wuhan strain. These data come from a study of Ad26.COV2.S vaccination and SARS-CoV-2 variants (dated by TCRdb to the early 2020s). At the level of the whole study: Donors in the vaccine arm were drawn from COV1001, a multicentre, randomized, double-blind, placebo-controlled phase I-IIa trial testing Ad26.COV2.S in healthy adults. Ad26.COV2.S was administered intramuscularly at a dose of 5x10^10 or 1x10^11 viral particles, either as one shot or as two shots given 56 days apart. TCRbeta repertoire sequencing was used to assess the specificity and breadth of SARS-CoV-2-reactive T cell receptors after Ad26.COV2.S vaccination. The TCR-sequenced set comprised approximately 30 samples: some 20 Ad26.COV2.S vaccine recipients, 5 placebo recipients and 8 SARS-CoV-2 convalescent individuals. Trial participants were randomized into five groups of five: low-dose or high-dose Ad26.COV2.S given once or twice, or placebo on both occasions. Investigators remained blinded to trial group allocation during experiments and outcome assessment. Points the paper makes about the study in general: Non-spike TCR breadth was comparable between vaccine and placebo recipients, consistent with the vaccine containing only spike. Ad26.COV2.S recipients had higher spike-specific TCR breadth than placebo recipients (P = 0.0014). According to the authors, total T cell responses may have been underestimated by the TCR breadth and depth analyses. Substantial breadth of spike-specific CD8+ and CD4+ T cell responses was reported after vaccination. The study was not powered to compare responses between vaccine doses or regimens.

Trimming removed 3 bases from V and 9 bases from J, leaving 18 bases between the germline ends. CDR1 and CDR2, per the germline V gene (reference sequence), are LNHDA and SQIVND. The CDR3 sequence holds 15 residues, the cysteine and phenylalanine included. Solely the CDR3 DNA is kept, with 45 bases framed from the first base. The source of this sequence is a person aged 18 to 65 who received the Ad26.COV2.S COVID-19 vaccine or a placebo. This chain is built from TRBV19 and TRBJ1-5; matching of 5 bases hints at TRBD1 as the D gene. The specimen comprised peripheral blood, sampled in a trial of Ad26.COV2.S vaccine versus placebo. The sequenced DNA: TGTGCCAGTAGTATCCTGGGGGGTTCCCGGTGGCCCCAGCATTTT. This is translated as CASSILGGSRWPQHF. Reference TRBV19 and TRBJ1-5 genes cover what lies past the CDR3, so the full variable domain is DGGITQSPKYLFRKEGQNVTLSCEQNLNHDAMYWYRQDPGQGLRLIYYSQIVNDFQKGDIAEGYSVSREKKESFPLTVTSAQKNPTAFYLCASSILGGSRWPQHFGDGTRLSIL.